The clone carrying this T cell receptor (beta chain) occurred many times. Amplification of TCR beta CDR3 regions was performed using RNA transcripts as template. The HTBI primer set drove a first-round RT-PCR of the TCR CDR3. TCRdb reprocessed the multiplex PCR reads with MiXCR, giving one entry per CDR3 protein. The top ten hold roughly 3.4% of the sample, which has some 580,000 distinct CDR3 sequences, approximately 16% seen once. These data come from a study of T cells in Graves' hyperthyroidism and ophthalmopathy. The clonotype was recovered from a woman in her thirties or forties with Graves' ophthalmopathy. What was sequenced was blood.

CDR3 in DNA: TGCGCCAGCACCTTTCACAGCGCGAACACTGAAGCTTTCTTT. Amino acids: CASTFHSANTEAFF. V gene TRBV5-1 combines with J gene TRBJ1-1; no definite D call. Trimming took off 6 bases at V and 1 base at J, with 13 bases between the two ends. The CDR3 runs to 14 residues. Germline lookup yields CDR1 SGHRS and CDR2 YFSETQ.